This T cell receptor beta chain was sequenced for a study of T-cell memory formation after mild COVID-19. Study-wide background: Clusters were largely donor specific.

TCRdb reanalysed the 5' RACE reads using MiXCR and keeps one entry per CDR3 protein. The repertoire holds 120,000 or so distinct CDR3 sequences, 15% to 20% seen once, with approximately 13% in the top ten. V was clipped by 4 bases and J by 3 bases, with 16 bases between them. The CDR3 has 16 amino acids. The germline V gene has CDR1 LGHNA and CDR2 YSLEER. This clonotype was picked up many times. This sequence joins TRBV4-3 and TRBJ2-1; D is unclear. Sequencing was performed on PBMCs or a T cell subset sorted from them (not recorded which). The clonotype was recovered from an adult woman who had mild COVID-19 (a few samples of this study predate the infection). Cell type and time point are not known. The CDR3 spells CASSPARTILYNEQFF. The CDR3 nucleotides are TGCGCCAGCAGCCCAGCCCGAACTATTCTCTACAATGAGCAGTTCTTC.